This TCR beta chain appears in the sequencing data of a study of cytomegalovirus exposure and HLA in healthy donors. The germline V gene encodes CDR1 SGHAT and CDR2 FQNNGV. The CDR3 consists of 14 residues. With 1 base clipped from V and 11 bases from J, the junction kept 10 bases outside the gene matches. Study-wide results and limits: About 87% or about 30% of the time was how often most TCR beta V segments were productive, according to an earlier analysis.

The PCR used 60 Vbeta and 13 Jbeta primers. Clones were read by immunoSEQ multiplex PCR, and TCRdb kept only the in-frame ones, dropping some. Of around 88,000 clones in the sample, around two thirds were seen once. This clone has just one count. Its antigen is unidentified. Healthy bone marrow donors formed the donor group. This receptor was identified in a male donor in good health and CMV-seronegative. V and J are TRBV11-2 and TRBJ1-1; 7 nucleotides line up with TRBD1. What was sequenced was PBMCs. The CDR3 bases are TGTGCCAGCAGCTTAGTGGTGAACAGGGGAGAGGCTTTCTTT. Amino acids: CASSLVVNRGEAFF.